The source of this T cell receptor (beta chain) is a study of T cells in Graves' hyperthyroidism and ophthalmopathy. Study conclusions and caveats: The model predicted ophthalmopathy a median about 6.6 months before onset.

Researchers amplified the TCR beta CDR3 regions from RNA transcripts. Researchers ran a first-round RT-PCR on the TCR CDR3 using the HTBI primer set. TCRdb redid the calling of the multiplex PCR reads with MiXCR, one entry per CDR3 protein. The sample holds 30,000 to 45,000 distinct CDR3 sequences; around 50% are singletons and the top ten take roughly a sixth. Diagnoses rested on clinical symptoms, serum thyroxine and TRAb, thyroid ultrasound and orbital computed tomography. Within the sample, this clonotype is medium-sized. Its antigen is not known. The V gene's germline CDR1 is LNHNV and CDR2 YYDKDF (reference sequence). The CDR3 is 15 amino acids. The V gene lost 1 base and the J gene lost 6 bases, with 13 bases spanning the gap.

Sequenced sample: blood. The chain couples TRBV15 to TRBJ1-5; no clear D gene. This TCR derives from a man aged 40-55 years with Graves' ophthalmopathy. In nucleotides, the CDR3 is TGTGCCACCAGCAGAGTGTCGGGGTACGGTCAGCCCCAGCATTTT. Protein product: CATSRVSGYGQPQHF.